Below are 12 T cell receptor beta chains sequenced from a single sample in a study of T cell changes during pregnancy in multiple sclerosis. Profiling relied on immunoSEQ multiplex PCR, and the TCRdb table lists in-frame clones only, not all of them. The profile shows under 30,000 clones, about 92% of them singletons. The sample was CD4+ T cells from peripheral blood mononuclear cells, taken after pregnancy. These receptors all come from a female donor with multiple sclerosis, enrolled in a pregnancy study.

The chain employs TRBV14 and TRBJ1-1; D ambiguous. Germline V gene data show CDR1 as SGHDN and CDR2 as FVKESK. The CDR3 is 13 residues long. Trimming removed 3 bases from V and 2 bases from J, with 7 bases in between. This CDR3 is CASSHSTNTEAFF. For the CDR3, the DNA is TGTGCCAGCAGCCACTCTACTAACACTGAAGCTTTCTTT.

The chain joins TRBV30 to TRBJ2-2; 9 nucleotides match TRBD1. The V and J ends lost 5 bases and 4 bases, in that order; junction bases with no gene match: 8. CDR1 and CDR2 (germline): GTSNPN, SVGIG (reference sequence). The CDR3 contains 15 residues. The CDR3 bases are TGTGCCTGGTCACAGGGGGCGCCGGGCACCGGGGAGCTGTTTTTT. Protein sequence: CAWSQGAPGTGELFF. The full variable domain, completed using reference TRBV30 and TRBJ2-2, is SQTIHQWPATLVQPVGSPLSLECTVEGTSNPNLYWYRQAAGRGLQLLFYSVGIGQISSEVPQNLSASRPQDRQFILSSKKLLLSDSGFYLCAWSQGAPGTGELFFGEGSRLTVL.

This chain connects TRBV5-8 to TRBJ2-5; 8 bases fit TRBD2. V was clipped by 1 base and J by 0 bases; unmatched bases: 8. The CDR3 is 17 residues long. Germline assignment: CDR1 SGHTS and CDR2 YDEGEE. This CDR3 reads CASSLFGAGGNQETQYF. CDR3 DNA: TGTGCCAGCAGCTTGTTCGGGGCGGGGGGAAACCAAGAGACCCAGTACTTC.

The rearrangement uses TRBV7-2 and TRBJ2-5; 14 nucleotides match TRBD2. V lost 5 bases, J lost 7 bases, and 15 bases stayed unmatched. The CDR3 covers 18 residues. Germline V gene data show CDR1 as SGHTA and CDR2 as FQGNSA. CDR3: CASSQGEGTSGGRGTQYF. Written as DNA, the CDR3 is TGTGCCAGCAGCCAAGGGGAGGGGACTAGCGGGGGCCGAGGGACCCAGTACTTC.

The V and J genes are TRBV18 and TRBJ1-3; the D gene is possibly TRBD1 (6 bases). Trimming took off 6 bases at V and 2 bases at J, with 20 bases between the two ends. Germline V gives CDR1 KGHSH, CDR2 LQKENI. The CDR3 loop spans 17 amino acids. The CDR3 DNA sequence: TGTGCCAGCTCGCCAGGGGCCAATGCAGGGACTGGAAACACCATATATTTT. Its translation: CASSPGANAGTGNTIYF.

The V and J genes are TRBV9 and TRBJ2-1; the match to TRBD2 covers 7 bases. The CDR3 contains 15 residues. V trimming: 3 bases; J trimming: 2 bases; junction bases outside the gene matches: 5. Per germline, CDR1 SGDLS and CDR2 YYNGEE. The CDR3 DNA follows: TGTGCCAGCAGCGGAGGGGCGGGGGCCTACAATGAGCAGTTCTTC. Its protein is CASSGGAGAYNEQFF.

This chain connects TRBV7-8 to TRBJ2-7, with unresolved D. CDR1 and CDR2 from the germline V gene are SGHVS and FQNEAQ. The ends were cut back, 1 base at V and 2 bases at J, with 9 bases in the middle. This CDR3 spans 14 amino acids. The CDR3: CASSLGRLAYEQYF. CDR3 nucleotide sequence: TGTGCCAGCAGCTTAGGGCGGCTGGCCTACGAGCAGTACTTC.

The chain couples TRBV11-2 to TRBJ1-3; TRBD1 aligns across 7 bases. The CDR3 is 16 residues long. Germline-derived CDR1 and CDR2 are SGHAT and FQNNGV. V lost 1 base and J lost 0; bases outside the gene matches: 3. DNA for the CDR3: TGTGCCAGCAGCTTAGTGAGGGGGCCCTCTGGAAACACCATATATTTT. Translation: CASSLVRGPSGNTIYF.

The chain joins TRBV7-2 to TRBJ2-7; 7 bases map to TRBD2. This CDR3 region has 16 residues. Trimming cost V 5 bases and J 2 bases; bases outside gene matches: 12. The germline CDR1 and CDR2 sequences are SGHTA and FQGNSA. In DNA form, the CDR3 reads TGTGCCAGCAGCCCTAGGCAGGGACTAACCACCTACGAGCAGTACTTC. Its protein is CASSPRQGLTTYEQYF.

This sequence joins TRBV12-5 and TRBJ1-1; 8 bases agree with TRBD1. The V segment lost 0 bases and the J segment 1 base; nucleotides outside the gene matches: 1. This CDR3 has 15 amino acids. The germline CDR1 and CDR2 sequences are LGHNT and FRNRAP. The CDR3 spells CASGLVQGGNTEAFF. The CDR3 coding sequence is TGTGCTAGTGGTTTGGTACAGGGGGGGAACACTGAAGCTTTCTTT.

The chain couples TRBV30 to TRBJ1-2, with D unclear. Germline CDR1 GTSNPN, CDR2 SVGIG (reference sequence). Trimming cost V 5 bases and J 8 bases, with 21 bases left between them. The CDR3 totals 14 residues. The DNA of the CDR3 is TGTGCCTGGCGGGTCAGCCTCAACTCTGGGGGCTACACCTTC. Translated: CAWRVSLNSGGYTF.

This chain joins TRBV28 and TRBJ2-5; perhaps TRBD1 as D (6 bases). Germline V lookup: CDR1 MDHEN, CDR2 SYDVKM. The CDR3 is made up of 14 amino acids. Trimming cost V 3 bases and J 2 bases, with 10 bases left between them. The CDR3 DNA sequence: TGTGCCAGCAGTTTCTACAGGGAACAAGAGACCCAGTACTTC. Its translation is CASSFYREQETQYF.